This T cell receptor beta chain was sequenced for a study of blood T cell repertoires in COVID-19. Background on the study: Acute and convalescent COVID-19 specimens originated in the United States, Italy and Spain. The analysed material was cDNA or gDNA that came from T cells, B-cell-depleted T cells, or PBMCs.

Authors' processing steps: Scientists estimated how many nucleated cells there were by amplifying reference gene primers. Generated by immunoSEQ multiplex PCR, the TCRdb table keeps only in-frame clones and is missing some. V and J calls and clone size are as listed in that table; D and trimming were resolved from the DNA. The sample holds some 87,000 clones, around 94% seen once. Source material: peripheral blood. The source of this sequence is a woman aged 55-69 years with active COVID-19.

The CDR3 sequence is CATSGQGYEQYF. The CDR3 coding sequence is TGTGCCACCAGTGGACAGGGATACGAGCAGTACTTC. The genes are TRBV24-1 and TRBJ2-7, with TRBD1 matching 7 bases. The germline V gene encodes CDR1 KGHDR and CDR2 SFDVKD. J gave up 4 bases and V 5 bases, and 1 base lay outside the gene matches. The CDR3 contains 12 residues.